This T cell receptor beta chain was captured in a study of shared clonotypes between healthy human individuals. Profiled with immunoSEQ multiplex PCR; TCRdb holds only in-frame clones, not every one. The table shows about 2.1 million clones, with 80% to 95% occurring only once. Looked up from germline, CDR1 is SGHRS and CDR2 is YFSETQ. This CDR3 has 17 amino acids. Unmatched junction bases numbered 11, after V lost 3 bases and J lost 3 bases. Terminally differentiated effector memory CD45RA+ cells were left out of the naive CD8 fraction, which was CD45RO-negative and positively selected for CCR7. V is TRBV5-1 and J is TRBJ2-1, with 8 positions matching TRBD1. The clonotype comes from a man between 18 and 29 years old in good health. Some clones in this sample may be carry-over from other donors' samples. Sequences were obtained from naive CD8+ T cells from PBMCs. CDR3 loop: CASSSESRDRYYNEQFF. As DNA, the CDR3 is TGCGCCAGCAGCTCCGAATCCCGGGACAGGTACTACAATGAGCAGTTCTTC.